Below, one TCR beta chain is given with its context. The antigen remains unidentified. One entry per CDR3 protein, called by TCRdb with MiXCR from the reads. This table has about 440,000 distinct CDR3 sequences, 30% to 40% appearing once. These data belong to a study of T cell repertoires in cytomegalovirus infection. About the research overall: Public TCR beta signatures were indicative of both CMV infection and a matching HLA type.

Whole-study results and caveats: The study found HLA-C-restricted CMV-specific TCR beta clonotypes dominating the ex vivo response. The cumulative frequency of public TCR beta families distinguished individuals who carried CMV together with the relevant HLA.

Trimming shortened V by 4 bases and J by 9 bases, and 7 bases separated the two germline ends. The CDR3 contains 11 residues. CDR1 MGHDK and CDR2 SYGVNS come from the germline V gene. The chain employs TRBV25-1 and TRBJ2-1; no clear D. Sequencing input: PBMCs. The sequence was collected from a human donor in good health (CMV status not recorded). Some clones in this sample may be carry-over from other donors' samples. The CDR3 DNA follows: TGTGCCAGCAGTGCCTCCGGTGAGCAGTTCTTC. Encoded protein: CASSASGEQFF.